The 5 T cell receptor beta chains in this list originate from one sample, sequenced in a study of T cells after posttransplantation cyclophosphamide. Measured with immunoSEQ multiplex PCR; TCRdb has only the in-frame clones, and not every one. The sample includes tens of thousands of clones, about 90% of them seen just once. Sequences were obtained from PBMCs. These receptor sequences come from a woman between 40 and 50 years old with a blood cancer, CMV-positive, and with a related stem cell donor.

The chain employs TRBV4-2 and TRBJ1-5; TRBD1 matches 8 bases. This CDR3 has 16 residues. Germline-derived CDR1 and CDR2 are LGHNA and YNFKEQ. V shed 0 bases, J shed 9 bases, and the junction held 10 bases outside the gene matches. The CDR3 region has the DNA TGTGCCAGCAGCCAAGATCCGACAGGGGCAGAGGGGCCCCAGCATTTT. The encoded protein is CASSQDPTGAEGPQHF.

The rearrangement uses TRBV28 and TRBJ2-1; TRBD2 aligns across 11 bases. The V gene's germline CDR1 is MDHEN and CDR2 SYDVKM. The CDR3 runs to 15 residues. The V segment lost 4 bases and the J segment 8 bases; nucleotides outside the gene matches: 7. The CDR3 bases are TGTGCCAGCAGTTCAATAGCGGGGGGGCTCGATGAGCAGTTCTTC. Residues: CASSSIAGGLDEQFF.

The J gene is TRBJ1-6, the V gene TRBV21-1; TRBD1, the table's D call, was not compared with the DNA. TRBV21-1 is recorded as a pseudogene. The CDR3 runs 15 residues. The chain's CDR3 is CASSSWTGTNSPLHF. In DNA, the CDR3 is TGTGCCAGCAGCTCGTGGACAGGGACAAACTCACCCCTCCACTTT.

V is TRBV6-4 and J is TRBJ2-3, with 8 bases aligning to TRBD1. The CDR3 has 15 residues. V was clipped by 5 bases and J by 2 bases; unmatched bases: 6. CDR1 and CDR2 (germline): MRHNA, SNTAGT. DNA for the CDR3: TGTGCCAGCAGTCCAGGACAGGGCATCACAGATACGCAGTATTTT. Translating it yields CASSPGQGITDTQYF.

This clone was counted a single time. The J gene is TRBJ1-5, the V gene TRBV5-4, with TRBD1 matching 10 bases. The trim removed 3 bases at V and 3 bases at J, leaving 6 bases unmatched. The germline CDR1 and CDR2 sequences are SGHNT and YYREEE (reference sequence). The CDR3 has 16 residues. The CDR3 spells CASSWPGQGVNQPQHF. DNA of the CDR3: TGTGCCAGCAGCTGGCCCGGACAGGGGGTCAATCAGCCCCAGCATTTT.